This TCR beta chain was identified in a study of cytomegalovirus exposure and HLA in healthy donors. V was pared by 6 bases and J by 4 bases, with 12 bases of the junction left unmatched. The CDR3 consists of 15 residues. Germline-derived CDR1 and CDR2 are SGHTA and FQGNSA. Primers for the PCR totalled 60 Vbeta and 13 Jbeta. The table came from immunoSEQ multiplex PCR; TCRdb's copy has only in-frame clones and leaves some out. The sample shows over 150,000 clones, roughly 80% of them seen only once. The receptor comes from a male donor in good health and CMV-seropositive. V usage is TRBV7-2 and J usage is TRBJ2-7; 7 bases align to TRBD2. The sequencing input was PBMCs. CDR3 in amino acids: CASRWVGREIYEQYF. CDR3 in DNA: TGTGCCAGCAGATGGGTGGGGCGGGAGATTTACGAGCAGTACTTC. The whole variable domain, remainder taken from reference TRBV7-2 and TRBJ2-7, is GAGVSQSPSNKVTEKGKDVELRCDPISGHTALYWYRQSLGQGLEFLIYFQGNSAPDKSGLPSDRFSAERTGGSVSTLTIQRTQQEDSAVYLCASRWVGREIYEQYFGPGTRLTVT.